Sequencing of this T cell receptor (beta chain) was carried out in a study of cytomegalovirus exposure and HLA in healthy donors. Whole-study context: Membership in the Caucasian-associated ancestry cluster was found for about four fifths of 350 to 450 genotyped donors.

As for this clone: Its target is not known.

The V gene's germline CDR1 is SGHAT and CDR2 FQNNGV. V lost 5 bases and J lost 1; bases outside the gene matches: 5. The CDR3 contains 16 residues. Study-wide findings and caveats: The HLA-A and HLA-B alleles of most subjects were reportedly predicted accurately from TCR beta sequences. In vitro confirmation showed three CMV-associated chains to be CMV antigen specific. Being indistinguishable, some V segments were excluded, TRBV6-2 and TRBV6-3 among them.

Researchers ran the PCR with 60 Vbeta and 13 Jbeta primers. Here immunoSEQ multiplex PCR was the method, and the copy in TCRdb shows in-frame clones only, minus some. Here the sample spans 150,000 or so clones, around 79% being singletons. V usage is TRBV11-2 and J usage is TRBJ2-5, with 12 bases identical to TRBD2. This clonotype was sampled from a woman between 40 and 50 years old in good health and CMV-seronegative. The sample comprised PBMCs. The CDR3 loop reads CASSTLLAGGQETQYF. The CDR3 DNA follows: TGTGCCAGCAGCACCCTACTAGCGGGGGGCCAAGAGACCCAGTACTTC.